Sequencing of this T cell receptor beta chain was carried out in a study of beta chain features in type 1 diabetes. Regarding the study as a whole: Resolution of whether HLA type affects TCRB rearrangement was not achieved here. Type 1 diabetes patients had fewer VDJ junction insertions and more deletions.

This clone showed up just a few times. What it binds is unknown. Germline V gives CDR1 KGHSH, CDR2 LQKENI. This CDR3 is 15 amino acids long. Trimming took 6 bases from V and 1 from J; bases not matched to a gene: 6. Based on CD45RO/CCR7/CD25/CD127/CD95/CD27, CD4+ regulatory, stem cell-like memory, naive and central memory cells were sorted. What was sequenced were expressed TCRB transcripts, since all of the isolated RNA had been reverse transcribed. Sequencing of naive, central memory and regulatory T cell samples gave an average of around 3.5 million reads. Clones were read by immunoSEQ multiplex PCR, and TCRdb kept only the in-frame ones, dropping some. The table shows roughly 310,000 clones, with approximately 11% occurring only once.

The TCR originated in a woman in her 30s in good health. V and J are TRBV18 and TRBJ1-1; 9 bases fit TRBD1. The sample was naive CD4+ T cells from blood. For the CDR3, the DNA is TGTGCCAGCTCTCGAATGGACAGGGGGAACACTGAAGCTTTCTTT. It codes for CASSRMDRGNTEAFF.